This entry features one T cell receptor beta chain sequence. This clonotype was found a few times. It lacks a known antigen. Base quality data are lacking; no much larger clone is found one base away. Based on the germline V gene (reference sequence), the CDR1 and CDR2 sequences are DFQATT and SNEGSKA. The CDR3 runs 15 residues from the cysteine to the phenylalanine. Just the 45-base CDR3 DNA is kept, in frame starting at base 1. Germline trimming: 3 bases from V, 3 bases from J; junction bases outside gene matches: 6. The data stem from a study of T-cell reconstitution after alpha-beta-depleted transplantation in children (dated by TCRdb to 2016 to 2017). Study-wide context: The study quantitatively tracked T-cell immune reconstitution after TCRalphabeta/CD19-depleted allogeneic hematopoietic cell transplantation in children using TCR repertoire profiling.

The research as a whole found: About two months after transplant, the apparently early recovery of alphabetaT-cell counts reportedly depended on just several hundred clones that had expanded rapidly and came from non-depleted graft cells. In some patients, the high TCRbeta diversity seen at day 60 was put down to recipient T cells and intrathymic progenitors that had survived conditioning. Over subsequent months, a decline in hyperexpanded clone frequencies was noted, and after one year, T-cell counts and TCRbeta diversity were mostly ascribed to newly produced T cells.

Receptor amplification or capture employed PCR. Sequenced on an Illumina HiSeq 2500. TCR libraries were prepared with molecular barcoding, using unique molecular identifiers to normalize TCRbeta repertoire quantification. In TCRdb, the public reads were trimmed at Q25 with fastp and aligned with MiXCR, with productive beta chains retained. Duplicate CDR3 protein sequences are folded into a single record with the most common DNA and genes. This sample lists a few hundred thousand distinct CDR3 sequences; approximately 20% were detected once. The ten top clones hold about a tenth of the sample. The treatment or condition label for this specimen denotes: allogeneic hematopoietic cell transplantation with graft depleted of TCRalphabeta T cells and CD19 B cells. Transplant recipients were children who received TCRalphabeta/CD19-depleted allogeneic hematopoietic cell grafts.

This clonotype originated in a male patient aged 10 to 17 who had a stem cell transplant for acute lymphoblastic leukemia, so the T cells may come from the graft donor. This specimen consisted of PBMCs, mostly from graft donor cells, obtained 180 days after TCRalphabeta/CD19-depleted stem cell transplant. In this chain, TRBV20-1 is recombined with TRBJ2-1; 9 of the junction bases match TRBD2. The DNA reads as follows: TGCAGTGCTAGTGTCGCTAGCGGGAACTACAATGAGCAGTTCTTC. Its amino acids are CSASVASGNYNEQFF.